The 12 T cell receptor beta chains presented below share a single source sample, sequenced in a study of T-cell memory formation after mild COVID-19 (dated by TCRdb to about 2021). Library generation was performed with 5' RACE. The sequencer listed for this sample is Illumina NovaSeq 6000. The public reads were run again by TCRdb, first through fastp at Q25 and then through MiXCR, and only productive beta chains were kept. Under each unique CDR3 protein, matching rows form one entry showing the most common genes and DNA. For this sample there are 350,000 or so distinct CDR3 sequences; more than 20% appear just once. Of the sample, around a fifth is held by the ten largest clones. Input material: PBMCs or a T cell subset sorted from them (not recorded which). The receptor source for this set is a man aged 18 to 35 who had mild COVID-19 (a few samples of this study predate the infection). The sample titles of this study are shuffled in the database, so cell type and time point are left out; the donor was told from shared clones.

This clonotype was seen ten or more times. The chain combines TRBV7-8 with TRBJ2-3; maybe TRBD1 (5 bases). Trimming pared 5 bases from V and 2 bases from J, leaving 14 bases between. The V gene's germline CDR1 is SGHVS and CDR2 FQNEAQ. The CDR3 has 15 residues. This CDR3 reads CASSALTTATDTQYF. The CDR3 DNA is TGTGCCAGCAGCGCCTTGACGACAGCCACAGATACGCAGTATTTT. Combining the CDR3 with reference TRBV7-8 and TRBJ2-3 gives the whole variable domain GAGVSQSPRYKVAKRGQDVALRCDPISGHVSLFWYQQALGQGPEFLTYFQNEAQLDKSGLPSDRFFAERPEGSVSTLKIQRTQQEDSAVYLCASSALTTATDTQYFGPGTRLTVL.

This chain uses TRBV10-3 with TRBJ2-3; TRBD2 might be the D (6 bases). CDR1 and CDR2 (germline): ENHRY, SYGVKD. The CDR3 length is 20 residues. V was cut by 0 bases and J by 4 bases, with 26 bases left in between. DNA for the CDR3: TGTGCCATCAGTGAGTCGGACGTGGTAGCGGCTATGGTTTCGGCAGATACGCAGTATTTT. Translating it yields CAISESDVVAAMVSADTQYF.

This clonotype was seen a handful of times. The J gene is TRBJ1-1, the V gene TRBV10-3, with D maybe TRBD1 (6 bases). The CDR3 contains 15 residues. Germline V gives CDR1 ENHRY, CDR2 SYGVKD. The germline V and J ends were trimmed by 0 bases and 5 bases, with 13 bases remaining between them. CDR3 amino acids: CAISESGRGETEAFF. DNA for the CDR3: TGTGCCATCAGTGAGTCCGGCAGGGGAGAAACTGAAGCTTTCTTT.

The gene calls are TRBV9 and TRBJ2-2; D unclear. V lost 0 bases, J lost 5 bases, and 5 bases lay in between. Germline lookup yields CDR1 SGDLS and CDR2 YYNGEE. The length of the CDR3 is 13 residues. The DNA of the CDR3 is TGTGCCAGCAGCGTAGTTTTGACCGGGGAGCTGTTTTTT. Its protein product is CASSVVLTGELFF.

This clonotype was counted many times. The CDR3 DNA follows: TGTGCCAGCAGCCAAGATCTTAGGGACGGGGAGCTGTTTTTT. It translates to CASSQDLRDGELFF. V gene TRBV4-2 combines with J gene TRBJ2-2; D remains unclear. Germline V lookup: CDR1 LGHNA, CDR2 YNFKEQ. This CDR3 has 14 residues. V was cut by 0 bases and J by 7 bases, with 9 bases left in between.

This clonotype occurred a few times. The rearrangement links TRBV4-2 to TRBJ2-7; no reliable D call. V was pared by 4 bases and J by 2 bases, with 12 bases between. The CDR3 runs to 14 residues. Germline CDR1 reads LGHNA; CDR2 reads YNFKEQ. This CDR3 reads CASSPASRTYEQYF. The CDR3 region has the DNA TGTGCCAGCAGCCCTGCTTCACGAACCTACGAGCAGTACTTC.

This clonotype turned up a few times. The chain joins TRBV5-1 to TRBJ2-5; D is tentatively TRBD1 or TRBD2 (5 bases each). The length of the CDR3 is 15 residues. Germline V gene lookup returns CDR1 SGHRS and CDR2 YFSETQ. V lost 1 base to trimming and J lost 0 bases, with 10 bases between them. CDR3 DNA: TGCGCCAGCAGCTTGTGGGACCCGTACCAAGAGACCCAGTACTTC. Its translation: CASSLWDPYQETQYF.

The CDR3 DNA is TGTGCCAGCTCACCACCGTTTGAGACCCAGTACTTC. Residues: CASSPPFETQYF. V usage is TRBV18 and J usage is TRBJ2-5; no firm D call. Germline V gene data show CDR1 as KGHSH and CDR2 as LQKENI. This CDR3 spans 12 amino acids. V dropped 0 bases and J dropped 5 bases, with 4 bases sitting between them.

The rearrangement links TRBV2 to TRBJ2-3; 8 bases line up with TRBD2. CDR1 is SNHLY and CDR2 is FYNNEI in the germline V gene. This CDR3 is 14 amino acids long. V shed 8 bases and J 6 bases; nucleotides not matched to a gene: 10. The CDR3, as DNA: TGTGCCAGCGGCCTGACTAGCGTTGAGGATACGCAGTATTTT. The encoded protein is CASGLTSVEDTQYF. The variable domain in full, with the rest retrieved from reference TRBV2 and TRBJ2-3, is EPEVTQTPSHQVTQMGQEVILRCVPISNHLYFYWYRQILGQKVEFLVSFYNNEISEKSEIFDDQFSVERPDGSNFTLKIRSTKLEDSAMYFCASGLTSVEDTQYFGPGTRLTVL.

With respect to this clonotype: Just one base apart from a much larger clone, this may be a read error. J is TRBJ2-5 and V is TRBV7-8; D remains unclear. The CDR3 is 13 amino acids. Trimming took 1 base from V and 0 from J, leaving 3 bases between them. Germline CDR1 reads SGHVS; CDR2 reads FQNEAQ. The CDR3 DNA reads as TGTGCCAGCAGCTTAGTCCACCAAGAGACCCAGTACTTC. Its translation: CASSLVHQETQYF. Full variable domain (remainder filled in from reference TRBV7-8 and TRBJ2-5): GAGVSQSPRYKVAKRGQDVALRCDPISGHVSLFWYQQALGQGPEFLTYFQNEAQLDKSGLPSDRFFAERPEGSVSTLKIQRTQQEDSAVYLCASSLVHQETQYFGPGTRLLVL.

This clonotype was seen only a few times. V gene TRBV6-2 or TRBV6-3 combines with J gene TRBJ2-1; a weak D match, TRBD2 (5 bases). Germline CDR1 is MNHEY and CDR2 is SVGEGT. This CDR3 contains 13 residues. V was pared by 7 bases and J by 6 bases, with 13 bases between. Here the CDR3 reads CASIPDRGNEQFF. The CDR3 region has the DNA TGTGCCAGCATCCCCGACCGGGGCAATGAGCAGTTCTTC.

This clonotype was seen only a few times. The gene calls are TRBV3-1 and TRBJ1-2, with 9 bases matching TRBD1. V was clipped by 4 bases and J by 7 bases; unmatched bases: 4. The CDR3 has 13 amino acids. Per germline, CDR1 LGHDT and CDR2 YNNKEL (reference sequence). The CDR3 reads CASSRDRAGGYTF. The CDR3, as DNA: TGTGCCAGCAGCCGGGACAGGGCGGGTGGCTACACCTTC.